The next 24 T cell receptor beta chains were all read from a single sample in a study of blood T cells in healthy people across ages (dated by TCRdb to the mid-2010s). Libraries came from 5' RACE. The data were produced on an Illumina HiSeq 2500. A second PCR of about 7 to 12 cycles was performed with a sample-barcoded 5' primer and a J-beta primer mix. TCRdb reprocessing: public reads trimmed at Q25 with fastp, clones called with MiXCR, in-frame beta chains kept. Each CDR3 protein gets just one entry, which takes the most common genes and DNA from the rows behind it. The sample has about a million distinct CDR3 sequences on record, approximately 50% of them singletons. About 20% of the sample goes to the ten largest clones. Sequencing input: blood. These receptors were collected from an older woman in good health.

This rearrangement joins TRBV28 to TRBJ2-1, with 7 nucleotides matching TRBD1. The length of the CDR3 is 13 residues. J was trimmed by 8 bases and V by 3 bases; bases with no gene match: 4. CDR1 is MDHEN, CDR2 SYDVKM, per germline. The chain's CDR3 is CASSFKGGYEQFF. CDR3 DNA: TGTGCCAGCAGTTTTAAAGGGGGCTATGAGCAGTTCTTC.

The chain carries TRBV2 and TRBJ1-2; a weak D match, TRBD1 (6 bases). Germline CDR1 and CDR2: SNHLY and FYNNEI. There are 13 residues in the CDR3. The ends were cut back, 4 bases at V and 6 bases at J, with 12 bases in the middle. The CDR3 DNA follows: TGTGCCAGCAGTGCGACAGGTTTAGATGGCTACACCTTC. Its protein is CASSATGLDGYTF.

This clonotype was detected a few times. V gene TRBV29-1 combines with J gene TRBJ2-3; the match to TRBD1 covers 7 bases. This CDR3 has 13 amino acids. Per germline, CDR1 SQVTM and CDR2 ANQGSEA. The ends lost 6 bases at V and 2 bases at J; junction bases unmatched: 5. The CDR3, as DNA: TGCAGCGTAAGAAGGGGGCCCACAGATACGCAGTATTTT. This encodes CSVRRGPTDTQYF.

This clonotype has more than one count but fewer than ten. This sequence joins TRBV7-9 and TRBJ2-7; 10 positions agree with TRBD1. Trimming at V came to 7 bases and at J to 1 base, leaving 4 bases not matched to a gene. The CDR3 loop spans 14 amino acids. Looked up from germline, CDR1 is SEHNR and CDR2 is FQNEAQ (reference sequence). The chain's CDR3 is CASTGQGDSYEQYF. The CDR3 DNA sequence: TGTGCCAGCACAGGACAGGGGGATTCCTACGAGCAGTACTTC.

There are a few counts of this clonotype. The rearrangement links TRBV13 to TRBJ2-7; 12 nucleotides align to TRBD2. In germline, CDR1 is PRHDT, CDR2 FYEKMQ (reference sequence). The CDR3 is made up of 14 amino acids. Unmatched junction bases numbered 6, after V lost 5 bases and J lost 7 bases. CDR3 residues: CASSLTSGSDEQYF. For the CDR3, the DNA is TGTGCCAGCAGCCTGACTAGCGGGAGTGATGAGCAGTACTTC.

The chain recombines TRBV29-1 with TRBJ2-7; 10 positions match TRBD2. CDR1 and CDR2 (germline): SQVTM, ANQGSEA. Trimming took 5 bases from V and 2 from J; bases not matched to a gene: 9. The CDR3 extends over 15 amino acids. This CDR3 is CSVKLRLAGAYEQYF. CDR3 nucleotides: TGCAGCGTTAAACTGAGGCTAGCGGGAGCCTACGAGCAGTACTTC.

V usage is TRBV28 and J usage is TRBJ2-7, with 7 bases fitting TRBD1. The CDR3 loop spans 14 amino acids. After removal of 6 bases from V and 3 bases from J, the junction contained 8 bases not matched to a gene. CDR1 is MDHEN and CDR2 is SYDVKM in the germline V gene. CDR3: CASRSTGSYYEQYF. The CDR3 DNA reads as TGTGCCAGCAGATCGACAGGGTCATACTACGAGCAGTACTTC.

This clonotype was counted a few times. The V call is TRBV4-2, the J call TRBJ2-7; 9 positions agree with TRBD2. Per germline, CDR1 LGHNA and CDR2 YNFKEQ. V shed 3 bases and J 9 bases; nucleotides not matched to a gene: 18. The CDR3 totals 17 residues. The CDR3 bases are TGTGCCAGCAGCCAGGCACTAGCGGGCACTATATCTACGAGGCAGTACTTC. Its translation is CASSQALAGTISTRQYF.

The chain combines TRBV6-5 with TRBJ2-1, with TRBD1 identical over 7 bases. Unmatched junction bases numbered 6, after V lost 4 bases and J lost 3 bases. The CDR3 spans 15 residues. CDR1 is MNHEY and CDR2 is SVGAGI in the germline V gene. Written as DNA, the CDR3 is TGTGCCAGCAGTTCAGAGGGGGCAGGCTACAATGAGCAGTTCTTC. Translated, it gives CASSSEGAGYNEQFF.

This clonotype has only a few counts. The CDR3 region has the DNA TGCGCCAGCAGAGGTAGCGGGAGGTCTAATGAGCAGTTCTTC. Translated, it gives CASRGSGRSNEQFF. The V and J genes are TRBV10-2 and TRBJ2-1; 10 bases match TRBD2. Germline lookup yields CDR1 WSHSY and CDR2 SAAADI. V lost 6 bases to trimming and J lost 7 bases; unmatched junction nucleotides: 6. The CDR3 is made up of 14 amino acids.

This clonotype turned up a few times. In DNA form, the CDR3 reads TGCGCCAGCAGCCAAGTGGGACAGGGAGGCTATGGCTACACCTTC. Protein: CASSQVGQGGYGYTF. The chain employs TRBV4-1 and TRBJ1-2, with 9 bases aligning to TRBD1. Per the germline V gene, CDR1 is MGHRA and CDR2 is YSYEKL. With V trimmed by 1 base and J by 4 bases, 4 bases remained unmatched. The CDR3 loop spans 15 amino acids.

The CDR3 DNA reads TGCAGTGCTCCTGACCGGGACAGGGGAACTTACGAGCAGTACTTC. Amino acid sequence: CSAPDRDRGTYEQYF. The rearrangement uses TRBV20-1 and TRBJ2-7, with 10 bases that match TRBD1. CDR1 and CDR2 (germline): DFQATT, SNEGSKA (reference sequence). J lost 4 bases, V lost 5 bases, and 11 bases had no gene match. The CDR3 contains 15 residues.

The rearrangement joins TRBV6-2 or TRBV6-3 to TRBJ1-5, with TRBD1 matching 12 bases. Germline trimming cut 5 bases from V and 6 bases from J; bases unmatched to any gene: 2. The length of the CDR3 is 14 residues. The V gene's germline CDR1 is MNHEY and CDR2 SVGEGT. CDR3 nucleotides: TGTGCCAGCAGTGGGACAGGGGGCCTTCAGCCCCAGCATTTT. This translates into CASSGTGGLQPQHF.

The genes are TRBV28 and TRBJ2-2; 7 bases are shared with TRBD1. Trimming at V came to 8 bases and at J to 4 bases, leaving 4 bases not matched to a gene. Looked up from germline, CDR1 is MDHEN and CDR2 is SYDVKM. The CDR3 loop spans 13 amino acids. The CDR3 DNA sequence: TGTGCCAGCTTCGAGGGGGCCACCGGGGAGCTGTTTTTT. Translation gives CASFEGATGELFF.

The chain has TRBV28 and TRBJ2-7, with D perhaps TRBD1 (5 bases). Trimming cost V 6 bases and J 5 bases, with 20 bases left between them. Germline values: CDR1 MDHEN, CDR2 SYDVKM. This CDR3 has 15 residues. CDR3: CASSLTNQRGHEQYF. As DNA, the CDR3 is TGTGCCAGCAGCCTCACCAACCAAAGGGGCCACGAGCAGTACTTC.

This clonotype was counted a few times. This sequence joins TRBV7-2 and TRBJ2-5, with D unclear. The CDR3 contains 14 residues. Germline V lookup: CDR1 SGHTA, CDR2 FQGNSA. The V end lost 4 bases, the J end lost 5 bases, and 14 bases lay between the germline ends. The CDR3 DNA sequence: TGTGCCAGCAGCTCTTCCTCAGTGGGGGAGACCCAGTACTTC. Translated: CASSSSSVGETQYF. The full variable domain, completed using reference TRBV7-2 and TRBJ2-5, is GAGVSQSPSNKVTEKGKDVELRCDPISGHTALYWYRQSLGQGLEFLIYFQGNSAPDKSGLPSDRFSAERTGGSVSTLTIQRTQQEDSAVYLCASSSSSVGETQYFGPGTRLLVL.

This clonotype was counted once. The chain has TRBV12-3 or TRBV12-4 and TRBJ2-1, with TRBD2 identical over 9 bases. V trimming: 6 bases; J trimming: 10 bases; junction bases outside the gene matches: 28. This CDR3 has 20 residues. The CDR3 nucleotides read TGTGCCAGCAGCCATAAACCTGGGACCAGCGGGAGGATGGGATCCTACGAGCAGTTCTTC. Translated, it gives CASSHKPGTSGRMGSYEQFF.

The chain carries TRBV29-1 and TRBJ2-1; 7 bases are a match to TRBD2. Trimming removed 6 bases from V and 0 bases from J; junction bases left unmatched: 8. The CDR3 extends over 15 amino acids. In germline, CDR1 is SQVTM, CDR2 ANQGSEA. The CDR3 spells CSVVGGSPSYNEQFF. CDR3 DNA sequence: TGCAGCGTGGTGGGCGGGAGTCCCTCCTACAATGAGCAGTTCTTC.

This clonotype appeared a few times. V usage is TRBV7-2 and J usage is TRBJ2-3, with 7 positions matching TRBD2. Germline lookup yields CDR1 SGHTA and CDR2 FQGNSA. The length of the CDR3 is 16 residues. V was clipped by 1 base and J by 1 base; unmatched bases: 5. Written as DNA, the CDR3 is TGTGCCAGCAGCTTAGTGGCGGGAGAGGGCACAGATACGCAGTATTTT. It yields the protein CASSLVAGEGTDTQYF. The whole variable domain, filled in from reference TRBV7-2 and TRBJ2-3, reads GAGVSQSPSNKVTEKGKDVELRCDPISGHTALYWYRQSLGQGLEFLIYFQGNSAPDKSGLPSDRFSAERTGGSVSTLTIQRTQQEDSAVYLCASSLVAGEGTDTQYFGPGTRLTVL.

The chain links TRBV7-9 to TRBJ1-4; a possible D gene is TRBD1 (6 bases). From germline, CDR1 is SEHNR and CDR2 FQNEAQ (reference sequence). The CDR3 consists of 14 residues. V was pared by 0 bases and J by 8 bases, with 10 bases between. The CDR3 reads CASSLAGGEEKLFF. In DNA form, the CDR3 reads TGTGCCAGCAGCTTAGCAGGGGGTGAAGAAAAACTGTTTTTT. The full variable domain, completed using reference TRBV7-9 and TRBJ1-4, is DTGVSQNPRHKITKRGQNVTFRCDPISEHNRLYWYRQTLGQGPEFLTYFQNEAQLEKSRLLSDRFSAERPKGSFSTLEIQRTEQGDSAMYLCASSLAGGEEKLFFGSGTQLSVL.

This clonotype was seen a few times. The chain employs TRBV25-1 and TRBJ2-5; D not certain. Germline CDR1 and CDR2: MGHDK and SYGVNS. V gave up 6 bases and J gave up 11 bases, with 13 bases separating them. This CDR3 is 11 amino acids long. In DNA, the CDR3 is TGTGCCAGCAGCTATTCCTGGCAGCAGTACTTC. Its translation is CASSYSWQQYF.

V is TRBV29-1 and J is TRBJ1-1, with 7 bases identical to TRBD1. Germline V lookup: CDR1 SQVTM, CDR2 ANQGSEA. The CDR3 runs 14 residues. V lost 3 bases and J lost 5; bases outside the gene matches: 9. The CDR3 DNA reads as TGCAGCGTTGATACGACAGGGAGTAATACTGAAGCTTTCTTT. Its translation is CSVDTTGSNTEAFF. The full variable domain, rest sourced from reference TRBV29-1 and TRBJ1-1, is SAVISQKPSRDICQRGTSLTIQCQVDSQVTMMFWYRQQPGQSLTLIATANQGSEATYESGFVIDKFPISRPNLTFSTLTVSNMSPEDSSIYLCSVDTTGSNTEAFFGQGTRLTVV.

This clonotype came up many times. The chain uses TRBV27 and TRBJ2-6, with D possibly matching TRBD1 (5 bases). The CDR3 extends over 14 amino acids. CDR1 is MNHEY and CDR2 is SMNVEV in the germline V gene (reference sequence). V gave up 5 bases and J gave up 4 bases, with 9 bases separating them. In DNA, the CDR3 is TGTGCCAGCAGTCCTGGGGCCGGGGCCAACGTCCTGACTTTC. This translates into CASSPGAGANVLTF.

This clonotype was detected only a few times. The chain links TRBV7-2 to TRBJ2-1; perhaps TRBD2 as D (6 bases). Trimming left V 5 bases short and J 7 bases short, with 15 bases between. Germline V gives CDR1 SGHTA, CDR2 FQGNSA. The CDR3 is 14 residues long. The CDR3 sequence is CASSPGLQVNEQFF. The CDR3, as DNA: TGTGCCAGCAGCCCGGGACTTCAAGTGAATGAGCAGTTCTTC.